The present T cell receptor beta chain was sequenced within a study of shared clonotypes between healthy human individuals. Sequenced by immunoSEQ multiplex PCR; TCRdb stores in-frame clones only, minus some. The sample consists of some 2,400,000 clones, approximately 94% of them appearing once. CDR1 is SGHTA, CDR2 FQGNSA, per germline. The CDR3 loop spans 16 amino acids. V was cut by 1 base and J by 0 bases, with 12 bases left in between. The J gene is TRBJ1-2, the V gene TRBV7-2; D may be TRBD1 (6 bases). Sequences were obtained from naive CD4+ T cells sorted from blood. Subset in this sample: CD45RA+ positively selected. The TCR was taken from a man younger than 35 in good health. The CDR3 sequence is CASSLEQGPTNYGYTF. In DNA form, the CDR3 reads TGTGCCAGCAGCTTAGAACAGGGCCCTACTAACTATGGCTACACCTTC.